The subject of this entry is one TCR beta chain. What it binds is unknown. These data are taken from a study of cytomegalovirus exposure and HLA in healthy donors. Study results and limitations: By a later analysis, the bulk of CMV-associated TCR beta chains appeared HLA-restricted. In a later analysis, TCR beta V- and J-gene trimming was associated with a missense DCLRE1C variant. What a later analysis showed was that several of the most significant clusters appeared linked to common viral pathogens.

The PCR contained 60 Vbeta and 13 Jbeta primers. Method: immunoSEQ multiplex PCR; TCRdb's copy keeps in-frame clones and lacks some. The repertoire table contains tens of thousands of clones. Sequencing was performed on PBMCs. This clonotype was obtained from a man aged 40-50 years in good health and CMV-seronegative.

CDR3 amino acids: CASSYEPGGRTDTQYF. CDR3 DNA: TGTGCCAGCAGTTACGAGCCGGGGGGAAGGACAGATACGCAGTATTTT. The rearrangement joins TRBV6-5 to TRBJ2-3; 7 bases agree with TRBD2. Germline-derived CDR1 and CDR2 are MNHEY and SVGAGI. This CDR3 is 16 amino acids long. Unmatched junction bases numbered 8, after V lost 2 bases and J lost 3 bases.